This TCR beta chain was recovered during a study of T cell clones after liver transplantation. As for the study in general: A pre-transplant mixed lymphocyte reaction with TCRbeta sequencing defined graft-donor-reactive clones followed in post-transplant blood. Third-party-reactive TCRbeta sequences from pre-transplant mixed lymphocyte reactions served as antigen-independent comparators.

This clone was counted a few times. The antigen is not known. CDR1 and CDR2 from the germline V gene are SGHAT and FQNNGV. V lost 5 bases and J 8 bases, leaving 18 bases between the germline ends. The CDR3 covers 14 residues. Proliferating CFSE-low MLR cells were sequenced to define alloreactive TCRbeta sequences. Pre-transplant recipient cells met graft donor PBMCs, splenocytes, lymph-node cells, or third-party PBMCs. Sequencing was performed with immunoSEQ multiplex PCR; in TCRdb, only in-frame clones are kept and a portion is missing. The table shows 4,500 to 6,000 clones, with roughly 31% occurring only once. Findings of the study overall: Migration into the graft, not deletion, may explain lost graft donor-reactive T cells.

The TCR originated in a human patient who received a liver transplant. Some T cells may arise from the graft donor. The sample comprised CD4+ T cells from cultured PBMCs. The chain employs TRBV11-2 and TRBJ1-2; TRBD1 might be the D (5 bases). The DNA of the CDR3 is TGTGCCAGCAGCCTTAGAGGCAGTTCAGGGGGCTACACCTTC. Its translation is CASSLRGSSGGYTF.